This entry lists 17 T cell receptor beta chains sequenced from one sample in a study of T cells expressing NK-cell markers. TCRdb re-called the 5' RACE reads; one entry per CDR3 protein, DNA not given. The sample's table shows about 550,000 distinct CDR3 sequences. The source material was blood T cells: a sorted CD56 or NKG2C T cell subset, CD4+ or CD8+ T cells, or bulk PBMC T cells (not recorded which). These receptors all stem from a young man in good health.

The chain combines TRBV11-1 with TRBJ2-6. CDR1 SGHAT and CDR2 FQDESV come from the germline V gene (reference sequence). CDR3 length: 19 amino acids. The CDR3 protein is CASSLTRLQDTAGANVLTF.

V is TRBV30 and J is TRBJ2-1. The CDR3 runs 16 residues. CDR1 GTSNPN and CDR2 SVGIG come from the germline V gene (reference sequence). The chain's CDR3 is CAWSGATLSSYNEQFF. Full variable domain (outside the CDR3, taken from reference TRBV30 and TRBJ2-1): SQTIHQWPATLVQPVGSPLSLECTVEGTSNPNLYWYRQAAGRGLQLLFYSVGIGQISSEVPQNLSASRPQDRQFILSSKKLLLSDSGFYLCAWSGATLSSYNEQFFGPGTRLTVL.

The genes are TRBV7-9 and TRBJ1-3. CDR1 is SEHNR and CDR2 is FQNEAQ in the germline V gene (reference sequence). This CDR3 has 15 amino acids. CDR3 sequence reads: CASRLPPGSGNTIYF.

The chain has TRBV20-1 and TRBJ2-5; TCRdb proposes TRBD2, but this gene call is untestable without DNA. There are 15 residues in the CDR3. The germline CDR1 and CDR2 sequences are DFQATT and SNEGSKA (reference sequence). CDR3 region: CSASDQVSGQETQYF.

The chain combines TRBV3-1 with TRBJ2-5. From germline, CDR1 is LGHDT and CDR2 YNNKEL (reference sequence). The CDR3 sequence is 12 residues long. The CDR3 loop reads CASSQVSETQYF.

The chain is built from TRBV7-9 and TRBJ2-6; TCRdb picks TRBD1, but there is no DNA to check that call. The CDR3 extends over 16 amino acids. Germline V gene sequence: CDR1 SEHNR, CDR2 FQNEAQ (reference sequence). This chain's CDR3 is CASSLGATSGANVLTF.

The chain is built from TRBV12-3 or TRBV12-4 and TRBJ2-4. The CDR3 length is 15 residues. This CDR3 reads CASTLDGVAKNIQYF.

The rearrangement links TRBV10-3 to TRBJ1-1. Germline CDR1 is ENHRY and CDR2 is SYGVKD. The CDR3 runs to 15 residues. The CDR3 loop reads CAISPASNKNTEAFF.

The chain employs TRBV9 and TRBJ2-3. From germline, CDR1 is SGDLS and CDR2 YYNGEE. The CDR3 length is 13 residues. CDR3 sequence: CASSDIWADTQYF.

The chain carries TRBV29-1 and TRBJ2-7; the TRBD2 assignment by TCRdb is unverifiable without DNA. Germline V gene lookup returns CDR1 SQVTM and CDR2 ANQGSEA. This CDR3 comprises 12 residues. The CDR3: CSVGLASYEQYF.

The chain has TRBV2 and TRBJ1-5; TCRdb outputs TRBD1, but without DNA this stays unchecked. The germline V gene encodes CDR1 SNHLY and CDR2 FYNNEI. The CDR3 is made up of 15 amino acids. CDR3: CASSDVGGYDQPQHF. Based on the CDR3 plus reference TRBV2 and TRBJ1-5, the full variable domain is EPEVTQTPSHQVTQMGQEVILRCVPISNHLYFYWYRQILGQKVEFLVSFYNNEISEKSEIFDDQFSVERPDGSNFTLKIRSTKLEDSAMYFCASSDVGGYDQPQHFGDGTRLSIL.

The V call is TRBV28, the J call TRBJ1-2; the D call of TRBD1 rests on TCRdb alone, since no DNA is present to check it. The V gene's germline CDR1 is MDHEN and CDR2 SYDVKM. This CDR3 region has 15 residues. CDR3 amino acids: CASSPPGIPNYGYTF.

The chain links TRBV6-2 or TRBV6-3 to TRBJ1-4. The CDR3 spans 13 residues. Germline V lookup: CDR1 MNHEY, CDR2 SVGEGT. CDR3 residues: CASLRDGNEKLFF.

The chain links TRBV12-3 or TRBV12-4 to TRBJ2-5; as DNA is missing, the TRBD1 call by TCRdb cannot be tested. The CDR3 extends over 13 amino acids. The CDR3: CASSRQGQETQYF.

V gene TRBV20-1 combines with J gene TRBJ1-4. Germline CDR1 and CDR2: DFQATT and SNEGSKA (reference sequence). There are 12 residues in the CDR3. The CDR3: CSAVRHNEKLFF.

The chain is built from TRBV6-1 and TRBJ1-4; the TCRdb D gene call, TRBD1, has no DNA to confirm it. Germline-derived CDR1 and CDR2 are MNHNS and SASEGT. The CDR3 has 13 residues. The CDR3: CATPWGSGEKLFF.

This rearrangement joins TRBV12-3 or TRBV12-4 to TRBJ1-5; TCRdb outputs TRBD1, but without DNA this stays unchecked. There are 15 residues in the CDR3. The CDR3: CASSGGGTVAQPQHF.